What follows are 14 T cell receptor beta chains derived from one specimen sequenced in a study of T cells in Graves' hyperthyroidism and ophthalmopathy. Researchers took RNA transcripts and amplified the TCR beta CDR3 regions from them. Primed by the HTBI set, a first-round RT-PCR was run on the TCR CDR3. MiXCR, applied by TCRdb to the multiplex PCR reads, yields one record per CDR3 protein. The repertoire holds roughly 300,000 distinct CDR3 sequences, with about 18% as singletons. Sequencing input: blood. The source of these receptors is a woman aged 50 to 65 with Graves' hyperthyroidism.

This clonotype showed up many times. The chain uses TRBV20-1 and TRBJ2-5; no clear D gene. This CDR3 spans 10 amino acids. CDR1 and CDR2 from the germline V gene are DFQATT and SNEGSKA (reference sequence). V was cut by 1 base and J by 5 bases, with 2 bases left in between. The CDR3 loop reads CSARVETQYF. The CDR3 nucleotides read TGCAGTGCTAGAGTGGAGACCCAGTACTTC.

This clonotype was counted ten times or more. V and J are TRBV11-2 and TRBJ2-1, with D perhaps TRBD1 or TRBD2 (5 bases each). Germline CDR1 is SGHAT and CDR2 is FQNNGV. The CDR3 has 17 residues. V shed 0 bases and J shed 5 bases, with 17 bases lying between them. Here the CDR3 DNA reads TGTGCCAGCAGCTTAGATGGCCGGGGCTGGACGAACAATGAGCAGTTCTTC. Translation gives CASSLDGRGWTNNEQFF. Combining the CDR3 with reference TRBV11-2 and TRBJ2-1 gives the whole variable domain EAGVAQSPRYKIIEKRQSVAFWCNPISGHATLYWYQQILGQGPKLLIQFQNNGVVDDSQLPKDRFSAERLKGVDSTLKIQPAKLEDSAVYLCASSLDGRGWTNNEQFFGPGTRLTVL.

The rearrangement uses TRBV4-1 and TRBJ2-1, with D perhaps TRBD1 (5 bases). This CDR3 has 16 residues. The V end was cut by 0 bases, the J end by 5 bases, with 14 bases between. Germline CDR1 and CDR2: MGHRA and YSYEKL. CDR3 DNA sequence: TGCGCCAGCAGCCAAGAGTCGGAGACAGCTGACAATGAGCAGTTCTTC. Residues: CASSQESETADNEQFF.

There are many counts of this clonotype. Here the CDR3 DNA reads TGTGCCAGCAGCCATTTGTTGTTGACTAGCGGGAGGGGAACCTACGAGCAGTACTTC. This sequence encodes CASSHLLLTSGRGTYEQYF. The rearrangement joins TRBV7-8 to TRBJ2-7; 14 bases are shared with TRBD2. V was clipped by 5 bases and J by 2 bases; unmatched bases: 14. CDR1 is SGHVS and CDR2 is FQNEAQ in the germline V gene. There are 19 residues in the CDR3.

This clonotype was seen only a few times. The V and J genes are TRBV10-3 and TRBJ2-1, with D tentatively TRBD2 (5 bases). This CDR3 has 11 residues. The V end lost 7 bases, the J end lost 8 bases, and 9 bases lay between the germline ends. Per germline, CDR1 ENHRY and CDR2 SYGVKD. CDR3 DNA: TGTGCCATCATCGAGGGCGATGAGCAGTTCTTC. It encodes CAIIEGDEQFF.

This clonotype turned up a few times. The V and J genes are TRBV5-1 and TRBJ2-5; 10 bases match TRBD2. Germline CDR1 reads SGHRS; CDR2 reads YFSETQ. This CDR3 region has 16 residues. The ends lost 0 bases at V and 5 bases at J; junction bases unmatched: 7. In nucleotides, the CDR3 is TGCGCCAGCAGCTTGGGAGCGGGGGGGCCTCAGGAGACCCAGTACTTC. This codes for CASSLGAGGPQETQYF.

This clonotype was counted many times. The chain joins TRBV28 to TRBJ2-6; D is uncertain. Germline CDR1 is MDHEN and CDR2 is SYDVKM. V was clipped by 3 bases and J by 2 bases, with 8 bases between them. The CDR3 extends over 15 amino acids. The CDR3 loop is CASSFIRAGANVLTF. In DNA form, the CDR3 reads TGTGCCAGCAGTTTTATCCGGGCTGGGGCCAACGTCCTGACTTTC.

This clonotype was counted at least ten times. V and J are TRBV12-3 or TRBV12-4 and TRBJ1-6, with 10 bases aligning to TRBD1. CDR3 length: 17 amino acids. V shed 6 bases, J shed 1 base, and the junction held 6 bases outside the gene matches. CDR3 sequence (DNA): TGTGCCAGCAGGAACCGGGACAGGGGATCCTATAATTCACCCCTCCACTTT. Translating it yields CASRNRDRGSYNSPLHF.

This clonotype was seen many times. The rearrangement joins TRBV11-2 to TRBJ1-4; D is undetermined. Germline CDR1 is SGHAT and CDR2 is FQNNGV. This CDR3 has 12 amino acids. The V gene lost 5 bases and the J gene lost 7 bases, with 8 bases spanning the gap. The CDR3 DNA is TGTGCCAGCAGCCGAGAAGGTGAAAAACTGTTTTTT. Encoded protein: CASSREGEKLFF.

The genes are TRBV20-1 and TRBJ2-7; 7 positions match TRBD2. Trimming at V came to 1 base and at J to 6 bases, leaving 3 bases not matched to a gene. The CDR3 covers 12 residues. Germline CDR1 is DFQATT and CDR2 is SNEGSKA (reference sequence). This chain's CDR3 is CSARGGGGEQYV. The CDR3 coding sequence is TGCAGTGCTAGAGGGGGGGGTGGCGAGCAGTACGTC.

This clonotype showed up many times. The chain is built from TRBV2 and TRBJ2-1; the match to TRBD1 covers 9 bases. The germline gives CDR1 SNHLY, CDR2 FYNNEI. V shed 7 bases and J 6 bases; nucleotides not matched to a gene: 10. The CDR3 has 15 residues. This chain's CDR3 is CASTQDRGSFNEQFF. In DNA, the CDR3 is TGTGCCAGCACCCAGGACAGGGGCTCATTCAATGAGCAGTTCTTC.

The table lists this clonotype with many counts. The chain has TRBV12-3 or TRBV12-4 and TRBJ2-7, with a tentative D call TRBD1 (6 bases). This CDR3 comprises 14 residues. Trimming left V 7 bases short and J 1 base short, with 14 bases between. CDR3 amino acids: CASIIRDTSYEQYV. CDR3 bases: TGTGCCAGCATTATTAGGGACACATCCTACGAGCAGTACGTC.

This clonotype was seen a handful of times. This rearrangement joins TRBV7-2 to TRBJ1-2; no clear D gene. The CDR3 consists of 14 residues. The ends were cut back, 5 bases at V and 8 bases at J, with 18 bases in the middle. Germline CDR1 and CDR2: SGHTA and FQGNSA. The CDR3 region is CASSRGGDTTGYTF. The DNA for the CDR3 is TGTGCCAGCAGCCGCGGCGGAGACACTACAGGCTACACCTTC.

This clonotype was recorded at least ten times. The V and J genes are TRBV3-1 and TRBJ1-2, with 12 bases lining up with TRBD1. V gave up 0 bases and J gave up 7 bases; unmatched junction bases: 3. Germline values: CDR1 LGHDT, CDR2 YNNKEL (reference sequence). This CDR3 is built from 15 residues. CDR3 amino acids: CASSQDGTGGGGYTF. Written as DNA, the CDR3 is TGTGCCAGCAGCCAAGATGGGACAGGGGGCGGTGGCTACACCTTC. Combining the CDR3 with reference TRBV3-1 and TRBJ1-2 gives the whole variable domain DTAVSQTPKYLVTQMGNDKSIKCEQNLGHDTMYWYKQDSKKFLKIMFSYNNKELIINETVPNRFSPKSPDKAHLNLHINSLELGDSAVYFCASSQDGTGGGGYTFGSGTRLTVV.